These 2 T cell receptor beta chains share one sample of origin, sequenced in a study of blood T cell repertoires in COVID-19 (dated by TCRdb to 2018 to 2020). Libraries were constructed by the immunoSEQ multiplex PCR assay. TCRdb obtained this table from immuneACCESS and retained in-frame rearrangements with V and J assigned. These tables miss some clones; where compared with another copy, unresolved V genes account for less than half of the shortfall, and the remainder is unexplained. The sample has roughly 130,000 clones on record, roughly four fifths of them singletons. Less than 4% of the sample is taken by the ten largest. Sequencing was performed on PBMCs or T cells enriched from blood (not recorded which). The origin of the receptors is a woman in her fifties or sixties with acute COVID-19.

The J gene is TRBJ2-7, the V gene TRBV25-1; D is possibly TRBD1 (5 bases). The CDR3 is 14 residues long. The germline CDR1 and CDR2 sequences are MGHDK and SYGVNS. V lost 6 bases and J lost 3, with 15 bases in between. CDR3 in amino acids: CASRPTGLNYEQYF. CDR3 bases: TGTGCCAGCAGACCCACAGGCCTCAACTACGAGCAGTACTTC.

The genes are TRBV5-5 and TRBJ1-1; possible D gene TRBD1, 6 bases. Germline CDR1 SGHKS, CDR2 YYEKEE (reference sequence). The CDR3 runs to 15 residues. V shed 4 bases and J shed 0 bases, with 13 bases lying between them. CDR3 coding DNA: TGTGCCAGCAGCGGGGTAGGGGGATTGAACACTGAAGCTTTCTTT. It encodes CASSGVGGLNTEAFF.